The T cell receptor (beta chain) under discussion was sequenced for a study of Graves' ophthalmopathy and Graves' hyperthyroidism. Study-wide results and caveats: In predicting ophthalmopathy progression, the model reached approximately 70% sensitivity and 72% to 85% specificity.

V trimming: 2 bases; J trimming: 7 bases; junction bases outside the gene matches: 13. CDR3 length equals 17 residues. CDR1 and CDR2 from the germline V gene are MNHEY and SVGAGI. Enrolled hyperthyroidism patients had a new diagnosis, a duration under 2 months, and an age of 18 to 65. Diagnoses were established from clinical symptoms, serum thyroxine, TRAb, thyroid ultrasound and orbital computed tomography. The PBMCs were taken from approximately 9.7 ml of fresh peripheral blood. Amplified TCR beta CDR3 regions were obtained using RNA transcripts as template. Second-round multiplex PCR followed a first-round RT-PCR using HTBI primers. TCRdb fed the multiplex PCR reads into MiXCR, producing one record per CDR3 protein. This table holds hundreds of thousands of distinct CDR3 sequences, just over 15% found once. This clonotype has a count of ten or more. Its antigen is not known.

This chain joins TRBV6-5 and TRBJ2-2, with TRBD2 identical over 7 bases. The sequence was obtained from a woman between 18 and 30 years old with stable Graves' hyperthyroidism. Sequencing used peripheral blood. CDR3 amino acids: CASSYENPTSFDGELFF. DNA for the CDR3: TGTGCCAGCAGTTACGAGAACCCGACTAGCTTCGACGGGGAGCTGTTTTTT.